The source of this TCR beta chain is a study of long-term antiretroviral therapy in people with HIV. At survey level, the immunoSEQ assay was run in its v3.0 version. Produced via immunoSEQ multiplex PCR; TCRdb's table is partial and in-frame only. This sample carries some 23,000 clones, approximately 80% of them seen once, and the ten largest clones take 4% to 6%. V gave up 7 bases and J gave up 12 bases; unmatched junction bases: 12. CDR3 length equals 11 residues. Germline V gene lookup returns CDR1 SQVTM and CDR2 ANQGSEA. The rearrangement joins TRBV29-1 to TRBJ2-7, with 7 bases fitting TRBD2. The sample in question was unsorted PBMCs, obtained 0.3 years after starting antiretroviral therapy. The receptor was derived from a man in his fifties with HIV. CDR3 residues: CSARQRGMSYF. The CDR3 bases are TGCAGCGCCAGACAGCGGGGTATGTCGTACTTC.